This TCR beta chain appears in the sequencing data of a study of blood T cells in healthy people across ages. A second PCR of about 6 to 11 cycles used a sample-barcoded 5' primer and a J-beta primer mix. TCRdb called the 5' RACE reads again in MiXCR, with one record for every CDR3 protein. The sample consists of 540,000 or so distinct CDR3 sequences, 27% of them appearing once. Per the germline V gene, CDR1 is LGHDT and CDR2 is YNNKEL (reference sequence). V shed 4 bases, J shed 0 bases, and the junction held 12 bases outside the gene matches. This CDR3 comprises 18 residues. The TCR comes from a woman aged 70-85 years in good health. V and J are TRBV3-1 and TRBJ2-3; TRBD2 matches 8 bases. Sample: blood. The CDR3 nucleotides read TGTGCCAGCAGCCTCCAGCGGGGGATCCCTAGGAGCACAGATACGCAGTATTTT. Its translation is CASSLQRGIPRSTDTQYF.